The T cell receptor (beta chain) under discussion was sequenced for a study of OX40 agonist ivuxolimab in advanced cancers. Overall study context: Recorded diagnoses for dose-escalation patients were hepatocellular carcinoma, melanoma, renal cell or head and neck cancer. Prior anti-PD-1, anti-PD-L1 or anti-CTLA-4 therapy was allowed; approximately 40% had some.

Germline V gene data show CDR1 as LNHDA and CDR2 as SQIVND (reference sequence). V trimming: 6 bases; J trimming: 1 base; junction bases outside the gene matches: 5. There are 15 residues in the CDR3. Profiled with immunoSEQ multiplex PCR; TCRdb holds only in-frame clones, not every one. The table records tens of thousands of clones, approximately 85% of them present only once. Sequencing was performed on CD4+ or CD8+ T cells sorted from blood, taken in a trial of the OX40 agonist ivuxolimab. This chain links TRBV19 with TRBJ2-4, with 8 nucleotides matching TRBD2. The receptor's source is an adult with an advanced solid tumor such as melanoma, head and neck, liver or kidney cancer. In DNA, the CDR3 is TGTGCCAGTAGCACCCCGGGAGGGGCCAAAAACATTCAGTACTTC. Translated, it gives CASSTPGGAKNIQYF.